Below, one T cell receptor beta chain is given with its context. Using immunoSEQ multiplex PCR, the repertoire was profiled, and TCRdb retains in-frame clones only, with some absent. The sample includes around 30,000 clones, roughly 82% of them seen just once. The source of the sample is a study of blood T cell repertoires in COVID-19. Study context: From T cells, B-cell-depleted T cells, or PBMCs came the material, which was cDNA or gDNA.

Germline V CDR1 and CDR2: MNHEY, SVGAGI. The CDR3 is made up of 13 amino acids. Between the trimmed V and J ends, which lost 2 bases and 6 bases, there was a span of 8 bases. The chain uses TRBV6-5 and TRBJ1-5; D may be TRBD1 (5 bases). Sequenced material: peripheral blood. This TCR derives from a human donor in a cohort sampled during active COVID-19. As DNA, the CDR3 is TGTGCCAGCAGTTACGGGGGGACTCAGCCCCAGCATTTT. Translating it yields CASSYGGTQPQHF.